These 26 T cell receptor beta chains came from one sample sequenced in a study of T cell responses to AZD1222 COVID-19 vaccine. TCRdb's copy holds only in-frame clones and misses some; the assay was immunoSEQ multiplex PCR. The sample includes around 130,000 clones, 80% to 95% of them seen just once. Sequencing used peripheral blood, obtained on day 0 of AZD1222 vaccination. The receptors were sampled from an adult in good health.

This chain connects TRBV7-2 to TRBJ2-5, with D possibly being TRBD1 or TRBD2 (6 bases each). This CDR3 is 14 amino acids long. Germline CDR1 and CDR2: SGHTA and FQGNSA. V gave up 2 bases and J gave up 4 bases, with 11 bases separating them. CDR3 residues: CASSLLGGAETQYF. CDR3 bases: TGTGCCAGCAGCTTACTCGGGGGCGCAGAGACCCAGTACTTC.

This clone was seen once. V usage is TRBV28 and J usage is TRBJ1-2, with D hard to call. This CDR3 comprises 15 residues. The germline CDR1 and CDR2 sequences are MDHEN and SYDVKM. The V gene lost 4 bases and the J gene lost 4 bases, with 16 bases spanning the gap. Here the CDR3 DNA reads TGTGCCAGCAGTTCCCTCCCGGGCATCCCCTATGGCTACACCTTC. It specifies CASSSLPGIPYGYTF.

V and J are TRBV5-4 and TRBJ2-1, with TRBD2 matching 7 bases. Germline CDR1 is SGHNT and CDR2 is YYREEE (reference sequence). The CDR3 covers 16 residues. Unmatched junction bases numbered 9, after V lost 6 bases and J lost 0 bases. This CDR3 reads CASTRGAGSSYNEQFF. DNA for the CDR3: TGTGCCAGCACCCGGGGAGCGGGGAGCTCCTACAATGAGCAGTTCTTC. Variable domain in full (rest from reference TRBV5-4 and TRBJ2-1): ETGVTQSPTHLIKTRGQQVTLRCSSQSGHNTVSWYQQALGQGPQFIFQYYREEENGRGNFPPRFSGLQFPNYSSELNVNALELDDSALYLCASTRGAGSSYNEQFFGPGTRLTVL.

The rearrangement joins TRBV28 to TRBJ1-6, with 7 bases aligning to TRBD1. CDR1 MDHEN and CDR2 SYDVKM come from the germline V gene. J was trimmed by 7 bases and V by 5 bases; bases with no gene match: 11. The CDR3 consists of 16 residues. CDR3 in DNA: TGTGCCAGCAGTCTTTACAGGGGAACGGGAAATTCACCCCTCCACTTT. This codes for CASSLYRGTGNSPLHF.

This chain joins TRBV6-2 or TRBV6-3 and TRBJ1-5, with D possibly TRBD1 on 5 matching bases. Germline CDR1 is MNHEY and CDR2 is SVGEGT. The CDR3 loop spans 14 amino acids. Trimming removed 2 bases at V and 1 base at J, with 6 bases between. The CDR3 DNA sequence: TGTGCCAGCAGTTACAGGGGCAGCAATCAGCCCCAGCATTTT. Translation gives CASSYRGSNQPQHF.

This clone has just one count. The V and J genes are TRBV9 and TRBJ1-1; D remains unclear. V dropped 4 bases and J dropped 0 bases, with 7 bases sitting between them. Germline loops: CDR1 SGDLS, CDR2 YYNGEE. The CDR3 consists of 13 residues. CDR3 sequence: CASSREMNTEAFF. CDR3 sequence (DNA): TGTGCCAGCAGCAGAGAAATGAACACTGAAGCTTTCTTT.

V and J are TRBV28 and TRBJ2-2, with 7 positions matching TRBD1. This CDR3 region has 14 residues. The ends lost 6 bases at V and 7 bases at J; junction bases unmatched: 8. Looked up from germline, CDR1 is MDHEN and CDR2 is SYDVKM. DNA for the CDR3: TGTGCCAGCAGACCCACAGGGGTTAACGGGGAGCTGTTTTTT. It encodes CASRPTGVNGELFF.

The CDR3 sequence is CASSLVPEYTGNTIYF. The CDR3 DNA reads TGTGCCAGCAGCTTAGTTCCGGAGTACACTGGAAACACCATATATTTT. The chain joins TRBV7-2 to TRBJ1-3, with D hard to call. With 1 base removed from V and 2 bases from J, the gap between germline ends came to 12 bases. The CDR3 is made up of 16 amino acids. Germline CDR1 and CDR2: SGHTA and FQGNSA.

The chain recombines TRBV29-1 with TRBJ2-1, with 10 nucleotides matching TRBD1. In germline, CDR1 is SQVTM, CDR2 ANQGSEA. The CDR3 spans 20 residues. V gave up 2 bases and J gave up 1 base; unmatched junction bases: 17. This chain's CDR3 is CSVESPPGQGTFRSYNEQFF. CDR3 bases: TGCAGCGTTGAATCCCCCCCGGGACAGGGGACGTTTAGGTCCTACAATGAGCAGTTCTTC.

This rearrangement joins TRBV21-1 to TRBJ2-5; the table calls TRBD2, which could not be checked here. TRBV21-1 is labeled a pseudogene. The CDR3 runs 17 residues. The CDR3: CASSKGPSNLPQETQYF. CDR3 coding DNA: TGTGCCAGCAGCAAAGGCCCTTCTAACTTGCCACAAGAGACCCAGTACTTC.

This rearrangement joins TRBV27 to TRBJ1-2; possibly TRBD1 for D (6 bases). The CDR3 loop spans 13 amino acids. Trimming removed 3 bases at V and 8 bases at J, with 13 bases between. Germline CDR1 and CDR2: MNHEY and SMNVEV (reference sequence). The CDR3 region is CASSFYLQGGYTF. CDR3 nucleotides: TGTGCCAGCAGTTTCTATCTTCAGGGGGGCTACACCTTC.

The genes are TRBV5-1 and TRBJ1-6, with 7 bases identical to TRBD1. This CDR3 is built from 14 residues. From germline, CDR1 is SGHRS and CDR2 YFSETQ. The ends lost 0 bases at V and 10 bases at J; junction bases unmatched: 4. The CDR3 nucleotides are TGCGCCAGCAGCTTGGAACAGGGGAACTCACCCCTCCACTTT. Translated: CASSLEQGNSPLHF. The variable domain in full, completed from reference TRBV5-1 and TRBJ1-6, reads KAGVTQTPRYLIKTRGQQVTLSCSPISGHRSVSWYQQTPGQGLQFLFEYFSETQRNKGNFPGRFSGRQFSNSRSEMNVSTLELGDSALYLCASSLEQGNSPLHFGNGTRLTVT.

The chain carries TRBV7-3 and TRBJ2-3; no clear D. CDR3 length: 15 residues. V dropped 5 bases and J dropped 0 bases, with 12 bases sitting between them. CDR1 and CDR2 (germline): SGHTA, FQGTGA. The CDR3 sequence is CASSPDGLSTDTQYF. The DNA of the CDR3 is TGTGCCAGCAGCCCCGACGGCCTAAGCACAGATACGCAGTATTTT.

The chain combines TRBV5-1 with TRBJ2-7, with D unclear. CDR3 length: 13 amino acids. The germline V gene encodes CDR1 SGHRS and CDR2 YFSETQ. Trimming cost V 6 bases and J 2 bases, with 12 bases left between them. The CDR3 protein is CASTEALTYEQYF. DNA for the CDR3: TGCGCCAGCACGGAAGCGCTCACCTACGAGCAGTACTTC.

This rearrangement joins TRBV4-2 to TRBJ2-2, with TRBD2 as a possible D gene (5 bases). V gave up 0 bases and J gave up 5 bases, with 16 bases separating them. The CDR3 contains 17 residues. Looked up from germline, CDR1 is LGHNA and CDR2 is YNFKEQ. CDR3 sequence (DNA): TGTGCCAGCAGCCAAGATATAGACACTGAGGGAACCGGGGAGCTGTTTTTT. Translated: CASSQDIDTEGTGELFF.

J is TRBJ2-3 and V is TRBV4-2, with D hard to call. The CDR3 is 15 residues long. Between the trimmed V and J ends, which lost 0 bases and 6 bases, there was a span of 13 bases. Germline loops: CDR1 LGHNA, CDR2 YNFKEQ. The CDR3 reads CASSQEGGLGDTQYF. The CDR3 nucleotides read TGTGCCAGCAGCCAAGAGGGCGGCCTAGGTGATACGCAGTATTTT.

This rearrangement joins TRBV28 to TRBJ2-2; 8 bases fit TRBD1. The CDR3 spans 14 residues. In germline, CDR1 is MDHEN, CDR2 SYDVKM. V was pared by 2 bases and J by 6 bases, with 2 bases of the junction left unmatched. The CDR3, as DNA: TGTGCCAGCAGTTTAGGACAGGGTTCCGGGGAGCTGTTTTTT. Translated, it gives CASSLGQGSGELFF. Full variable domain (outside the CDR3, taken from reference TRBV28 and TRBJ2-2): DVKVTQSSRYLVKRTGEKVFLECVQDMDHENMFWYRQDPGLGLRLIYFSYDVKMKEKGDIPEGYSVSREKKERFSLILESASTNQTSMYLCASSLGQGSGELFFGEGSRLTVL.

This chain uses TRBV5-4 with TRBJ1-1; 7 bases agree with TRBD1. Per the germline V gene, CDR1 is SGHNT and CDR2 is YYREEE (reference sequence). This CDR3 spans 14 amino acids. The J segment lost 1 base and the V segment lost 6 bases, leaving 6 bases of the junction unmatched. The CDR3 region is CASNPGQRNTEAFF. DNA of the CDR3: TGTGCCAGCAACCCGGGACAGCGGAACACTGAAGCTTTCTTT.

This chain links TRBV6-2 or TRBV6-3 with TRBJ1-5, with TRBD1 identical over 8 bases. Germline-derived CDR1 and CDR2 are MNHEY and SVGEGT. V lost 2 bases and J lost 4; bases outside the gene matches: 10. The CDR3 is made up of 17 amino acids. CDR3: CASSYPPMDRANQPQHF. CDR3 nucleotide sequence: TGTGCCAGCAGTTACCCCCCTATGGACAGGGCAAATCAGCCCCAGCATTTT.

This chain uses TRBV28 with TRBJ1-2; tentative D call: TRBD1 (6 bases). The CDR3 runs 14 residues. Germline V gene lookup returns CDR1 MDHEN and CDR2 SYDVKM. V lost 8 bases and J lost 3, with 16 bases in between. DNA for the CDR3: TGTGCCAGCGGGGGGCCGGGAGGTGACTATGGCTACACCTTC. It specifies CASGGPGGDYGYTF.

This chain connects TRBV25-1 to TRBJ1-3; D is unresolved. Germline V gene sequence: CDR1 MGHDK, CDR2 SYGVNS. Trimming took 2 bases from V and 0 from J, leaving 8 bases between them. The CDR3 runs 15 residues. The CDR3, as DNA: TGTGCCAGCAGTGAAGGACGGTACTCTGGAAACACCATATATTTT. It codes for CASSEGRYSGNTIYF.

This chain links TRBV19 with TRBJ2-2; 8 nucleotides agree with TRBD2. The V and J ends lost 6 bases and 7 bases, in that order; junction bases with no gene match: 1. The CDR3 loop spans 12 amino acids. CDR1 and CDR2 (germline): LNHDA, SQIVND (reference sequence). CDR3 region: CASRAGVGELFF. CDR3 nucleotide sequence: TGTGCCAGTAGAGCGGGAGTCGGGGAGCTGTTTTTT.

This sequence joins TRBV9 and TRBJ1-4; D perhaps matches TRBD1 (5 bases). Germline V gene sequence: CDR1 SGDLS, CDR2 YYNGEE. This CDR3 has 17 residues. Trimming pared 3 bases from V and 4 bases from J, leaving 19 bases between. CDR3 sequence reads: CASSATGLRPHNEKLFF. As DNA, the CDR3 is TGTGCCAGCAGCGCGACGGGACTCAGGCCGCATAATGAAAAACTGTTTTTT.

The chain joins TRBV24-1 to TRBJ1-2, with 9 bases that match TRBD1. Trimming at V came to 4 bases and at J to 5 bases, leaving 7 bases not matched to a gene. This CDR3 is built from 15 residues. CDR1 KGHDR and CDR2 SFDVKD come from the germline V gene. The CDR3 spells CATSDTTGGLYGYTF. CDR3 coding DNA: TGTGCCACCAGTGACACGACAGGGGGACTTTATGGCTACACCTTC.

The V gene is TRBV11-3, the J gene TRBJ1-6; no firm D call. From germline, CDR1 is SGHNT and CDR2 YENEEA. The CDR3 loop spans 17 amino acids. V was clipped by 5 bases and J by 10 bases, with 24 bases between them. The CDR3 nucleotides read TGTGCCAGCAGCCCTCATTTTAGGGCCCGTGCTGGCTCACCCCTCCACTTT. Amino acid sequence: CASSPHFRARAGSPLHF.

The rearrangement joins TRBV5-5 to TRBJ2-7, with D possibly called TRBD1 or TRBD2 (5 bases each). V gave up 4 bases and J gave up 6 bases, with 20 bases separating them. Germline CDR1 is SGHKS and CDR2 is YYEKEE (reference sequence). The CDR3 covers 15 residues. CDR3 in amino acids: CASSPFGAPAGEQYF. The CDR3 DNA reads as TGTGCCAGCAGCCCTTTTGGGGCCCCGGCGGGCGAGCAGTACTTC.